This record looks at one T cell receptor (beta chain) sequence and its context. Its antigen is undetermined. Use of 60 Vbeta and 13 Jbeta primers characterized the PCR. Profiling relied on immunoSEQ multiplex PCR, and the TCRdb table lists in-frame clones only, not all of them. In the table there are 63,000 or so clones, approximately 74% of which are singletons. The data were taken from a study of cytomegalovirus exposure and HLA in healthy donors. V lost 0 bases and J 8 bases, leaving 16 bases between the germline ends. Germline V gene data show CDR1 as GTSNPN and CDR2 as SVGIG (reference sequence). The CDR3 covers 15 residues. Whole-study results and caveats: Indistinguishable V segments such as TRBV6-2 and TRBV6-3 were excluded. Later on, analysis showed that most CMV-associated TCR beta chains appeared to be HLA-restricted. A prior analysis recorded that most TCR beta V segments were productive about 87% or about 30% of the time.

This receptor was identified in a woman in her thirties in good health and CMV-seropositive. The V call is TRBV30, the J call TRBJ1-4; the D gene is possibly TRBD1 (6 bases). Material: PBMCs. CDR3 residues: CAWSVAGGAREKLFF. As DNA, the CDR3 is TGTGCCTGGAGTGTGGCCGGGGGGGCGCGGGAAAAACTGTTTTTT.